This TCR beta chain was found in a study of blood T cell repertoires in COVID-19. Study as a whole: Acute and convalescent COVID-19 samples came from the United States, Italy and Spain. Sources were T cells, B-cell-depleted T cells, or PBMCs; the material itself was cDNA or gDNA.

There are 12 residues in the CDR3. Germline CDR1 SGHKS, CDR2 YYEKEE (reference sequence). V gave up 0 bases and J gave up 14 bases, with 9 bases separating them. Sequencing used immunoSEQ multiplex PCR; TCRdb keeps in-frame clones, though not all of them. The sample shows under 250,000 clones, 85% to 90% of them seen only once. The sample consisted of peripheral blood. The genes are TRBV5-5 and TRBJ1-6, with D uncertain. The clonotype was recovered from a man aged 45-65 years with COVID-19, enrolled during active disease. The CDR3 region is CASSLVYPSLHF. CDR3 in DNA: TGTGCCAGCAGCTTGGTCTACCCATCCCTCCACTTT.